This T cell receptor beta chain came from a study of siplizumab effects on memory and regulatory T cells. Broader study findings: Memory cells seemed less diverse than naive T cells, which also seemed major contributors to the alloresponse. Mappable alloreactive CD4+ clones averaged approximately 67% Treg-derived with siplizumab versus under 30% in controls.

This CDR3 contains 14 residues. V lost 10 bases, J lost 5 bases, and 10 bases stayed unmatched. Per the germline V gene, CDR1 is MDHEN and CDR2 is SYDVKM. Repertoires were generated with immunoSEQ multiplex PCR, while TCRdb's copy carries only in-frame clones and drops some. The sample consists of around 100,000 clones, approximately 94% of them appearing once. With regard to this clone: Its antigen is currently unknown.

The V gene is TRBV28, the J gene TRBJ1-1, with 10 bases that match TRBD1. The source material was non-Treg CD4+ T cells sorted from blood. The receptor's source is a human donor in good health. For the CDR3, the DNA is TGTGCCACCTCGTGGACAGGGGGTAGTACTGAAGCTTTCTTT. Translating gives CATSWTGGSTEAFF.